This T cell receptor beta chain is drawn from a study of early T cells in non-severe SARS-CoV-2 infection. Across the study: Bulk RNA isolated from unsorted whole blood underwent sequencing; chains were not paired. General observations from the study: In VDJdb matching, anti-spike CD8 responses were favored while private and CD4 specificities went missing.

The CDR3 totals 14 residues. Trimming left V 4 bases short and J 5 bases short, with 11 bases between. Per the germline V gene, CDR1 is SGHTA and CDR2 is FQGTGA. Individual cDNA molecules received unique molecular identifiers. From the 5' RACE reads, TCRdb called clonotypes with MiXCR, one entry per CDR3 protein. Altogether 57,000 or so distinct CDR3 sequences are present, around 12% being singletons, with the ten largest covering about 1.2%. This clonotype occurred a few times. Antigen specificity is unknown. Material: whole blood, obtained at baseline. The rearrangement joins TRBV7-3 to TRBJ2-2, with TRBD2 as a possible D gene (5 bases). This sequence originates from an adult who was a healthcare worker with PCR-confirmed SARS-CoV-2 infection or an uninfected control (not recorded which). The donor label of this sample is uncertain. The CDR3 sequence: CASSSAGGTGELFF. CDR3 in DNA: TGTGCCAGCAGCTCGGCGGGCGGTACCGGGGAGCTGTTTTTT.